This TCR beta chain originates from a study of T cells after yellow fever vaccination. TCRdb used MiXCR to reprocess the 5' RACE reads, holding one entry per CDR3 protein. Of over 150,000 distinct CDR3 sequences detected, about 6.2% appear once; the ten largest clones hold 2.5% to 3.5%. CDR1 and CDR2 from the germline V gene are SGHTA and FQGNSA. This CDR3 has 14 amino acids. J gave up 3 bases and V 4 bases, and 3 bases lay outside the gene matches. The chain combines TRBV7-2 with TRBJ2-4; 7 bases are shared with TRBD1. The sample consisted of CD4+ T cells sorted from PBMCs, taken on the day of the first yellow fever vaccination. This TCR came from a man in his late teens or twenties who received the YFV17D yellow fever vaccine. CDR3 nucleotides: TGTGCCAGCAGCTCCGGGACAGTCAAAAACATTCAGTACTTC. This sequence encodes CASSSGTVKNIQYF.